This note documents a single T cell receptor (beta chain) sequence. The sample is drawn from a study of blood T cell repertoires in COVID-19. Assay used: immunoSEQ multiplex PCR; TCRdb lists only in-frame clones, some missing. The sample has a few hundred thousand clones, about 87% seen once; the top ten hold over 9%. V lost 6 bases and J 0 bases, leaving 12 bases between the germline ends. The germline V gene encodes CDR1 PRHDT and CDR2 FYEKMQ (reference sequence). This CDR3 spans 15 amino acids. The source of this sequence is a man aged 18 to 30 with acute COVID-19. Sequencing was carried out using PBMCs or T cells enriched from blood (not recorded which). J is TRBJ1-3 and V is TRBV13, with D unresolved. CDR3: CASRIQRSSGNTIYF. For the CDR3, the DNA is TGTGCCAGCAGGATACAGAGAAGCTCTGGAAACACCATATATTTT.